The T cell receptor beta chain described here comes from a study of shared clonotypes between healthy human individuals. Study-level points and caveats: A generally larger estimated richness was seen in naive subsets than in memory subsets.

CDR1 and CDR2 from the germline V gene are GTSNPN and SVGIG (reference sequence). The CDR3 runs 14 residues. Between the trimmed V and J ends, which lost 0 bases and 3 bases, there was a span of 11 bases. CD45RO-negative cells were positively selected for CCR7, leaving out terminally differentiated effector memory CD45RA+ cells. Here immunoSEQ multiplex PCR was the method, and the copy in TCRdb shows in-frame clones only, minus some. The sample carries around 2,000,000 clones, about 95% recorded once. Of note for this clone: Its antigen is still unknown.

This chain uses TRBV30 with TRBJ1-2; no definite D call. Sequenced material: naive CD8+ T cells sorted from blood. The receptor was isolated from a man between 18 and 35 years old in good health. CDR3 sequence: CAWSVWREDYGYTF. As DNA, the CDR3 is TGTGCCTGGAGTGTATGGAGGGAGGACTATGGCTACACCTTC. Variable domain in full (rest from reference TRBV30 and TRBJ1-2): SQTIHQWPATLVQPVGSPLSLECTVEGTSNPNLYWYRQAAGRGLQLLFYSVGIGQISSEVPQNLSASRPQDRQFILSSKKLLLSDSGFYLCAWSVWREDYGYTFGSGTRLTVV.